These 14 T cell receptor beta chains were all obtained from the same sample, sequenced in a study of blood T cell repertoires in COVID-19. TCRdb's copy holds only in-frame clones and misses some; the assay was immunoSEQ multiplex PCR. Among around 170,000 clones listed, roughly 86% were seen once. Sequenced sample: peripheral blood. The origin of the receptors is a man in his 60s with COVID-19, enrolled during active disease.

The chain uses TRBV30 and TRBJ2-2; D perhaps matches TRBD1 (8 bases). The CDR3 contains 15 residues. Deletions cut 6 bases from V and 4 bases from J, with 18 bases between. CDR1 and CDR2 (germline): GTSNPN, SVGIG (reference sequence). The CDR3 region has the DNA TGTGCCTGCCGGGGGGAGACAGGGGTCACCGGGGAGCTGTTTTTT. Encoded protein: CACRGETGVTGELFF. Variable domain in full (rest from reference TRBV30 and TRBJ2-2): SQTIHQWPATLVQPVGSPLSLECTVEGTSNPNLYWYRQAAGRGLQLLFYSVGIGQISSEVPQNLSASRPQDRQFILSSKKLLLSDSGFYLCACRGETGVTGELFFGEGSRLTVL.

CDR3 in amino acids: CAIRGTGGLYNSPLHF. Written as DNA, the CDR3 is TGTGCCATCAGGGGGACAGGGGGCCTCTATAATTCACCCCTCCACTTT. The rearrangement uses TRBV10-3 and TRBJ1-6, with TRBD1 identical over 12 bases. The V and J ends lost 6 bases and 3 bases, in that order; junction bases with no gene match: 3. Germline V gene sequence: CDR1 ENHRY, CDR2 SYGVKD. This CDR3 contains 16 residues.

The CDR3 coding sequence is TGTGCCAGCAGCCCCGGGAGCATCACTGAAGCTTTCTTT. This codes for CASSPGSITEAFF. The chain links TRBV12-3 or TRBV12-4 to TRBJ1-1, with unresolved D. The CDR3 is 13 amino acids. Trimming removed 6 bases at V and 4 bases at J, with 12 bases between.

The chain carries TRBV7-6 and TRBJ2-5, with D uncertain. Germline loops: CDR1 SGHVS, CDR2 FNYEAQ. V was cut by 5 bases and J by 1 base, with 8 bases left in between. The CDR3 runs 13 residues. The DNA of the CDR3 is TGTGCCAGCAGCCGTGACATCCAAGAGACCCAGTACTTC. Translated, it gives CASSRDIQETQYF.

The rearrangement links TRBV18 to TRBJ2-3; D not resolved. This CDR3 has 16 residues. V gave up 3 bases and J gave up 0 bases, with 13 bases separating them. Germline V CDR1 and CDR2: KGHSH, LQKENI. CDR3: CASSPLSRSSTDTQYF. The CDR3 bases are TGTGCCAGCTCACCCCTTAGCAGATCTAGCACAGATACGCAGTATTTT.

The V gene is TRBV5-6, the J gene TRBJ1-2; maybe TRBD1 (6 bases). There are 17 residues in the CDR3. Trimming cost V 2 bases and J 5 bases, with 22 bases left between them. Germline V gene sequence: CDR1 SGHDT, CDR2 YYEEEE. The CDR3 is CASSFWPKQGMAYGYTF. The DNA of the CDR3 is TGTGCCAGCAGCTTTTGGCCCAAACAGGGCATGGCGTATGGCTACACCTTC.

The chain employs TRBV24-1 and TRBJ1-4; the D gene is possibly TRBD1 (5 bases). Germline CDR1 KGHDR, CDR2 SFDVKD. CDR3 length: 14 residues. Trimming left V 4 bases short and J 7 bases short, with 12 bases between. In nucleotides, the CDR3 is TGTGCCACCAGTGACCCGTTAAGGGGTGAAAAACTGTTTTTT. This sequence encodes CATSDPLRGEKLFF.

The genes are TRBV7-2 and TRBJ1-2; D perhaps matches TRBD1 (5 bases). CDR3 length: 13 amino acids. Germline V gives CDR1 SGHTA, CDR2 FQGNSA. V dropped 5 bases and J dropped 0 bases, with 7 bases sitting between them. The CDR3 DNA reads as TGTGCCAGCAGCCAACAGGCTAACTATGGCTACACCTTC. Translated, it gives CASSQQANYGYTF.

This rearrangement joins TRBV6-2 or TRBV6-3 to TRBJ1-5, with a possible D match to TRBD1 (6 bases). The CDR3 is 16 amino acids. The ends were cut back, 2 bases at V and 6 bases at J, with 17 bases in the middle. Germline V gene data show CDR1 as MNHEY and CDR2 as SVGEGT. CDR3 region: CASSYTSGAGGQPQHF. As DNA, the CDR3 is TGTGCCAGCAGTTACACCTCAGGGGCGGGGGGTCAGCCCCAGCATTTT.

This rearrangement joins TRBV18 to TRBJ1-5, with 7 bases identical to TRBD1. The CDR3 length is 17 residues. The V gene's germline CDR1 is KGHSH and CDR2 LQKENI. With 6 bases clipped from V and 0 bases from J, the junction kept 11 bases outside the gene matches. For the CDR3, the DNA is TGTGCCAGCTCTCGGACAGGACCAGACTATAGCAATCAGCCCCAGCATTTT. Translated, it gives CASSRTGPDYSNQPQHF.

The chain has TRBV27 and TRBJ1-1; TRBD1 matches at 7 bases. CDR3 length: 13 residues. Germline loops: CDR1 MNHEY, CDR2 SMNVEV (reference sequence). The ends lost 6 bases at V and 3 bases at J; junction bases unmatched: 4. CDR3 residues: CASSEDRDTEAFF. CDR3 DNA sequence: TGTGCCAGCAGCGAAGACAGGGACACTGAAGCTTTCTTT.

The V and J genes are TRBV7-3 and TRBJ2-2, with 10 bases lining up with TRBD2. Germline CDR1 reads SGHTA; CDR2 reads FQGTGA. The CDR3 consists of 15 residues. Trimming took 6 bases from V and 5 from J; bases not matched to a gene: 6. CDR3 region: CASSRSGGPTGELFF. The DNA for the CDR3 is TGTGCCAGCAGTCGTAGCGGGGGGCCGACCGGGGAGCTGTTTTTT.

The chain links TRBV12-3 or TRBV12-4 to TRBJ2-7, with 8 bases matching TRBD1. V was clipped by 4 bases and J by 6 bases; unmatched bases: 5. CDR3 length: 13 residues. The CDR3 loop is CASSSTGDGEQYF. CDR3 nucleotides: TGTGCCAGCAGTTCGACAGGGGACGGCGAGCAGTACTTC.

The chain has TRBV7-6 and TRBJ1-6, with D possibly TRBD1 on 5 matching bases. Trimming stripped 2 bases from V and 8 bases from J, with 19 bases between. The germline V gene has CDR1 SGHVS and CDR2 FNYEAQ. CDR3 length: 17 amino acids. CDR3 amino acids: CASSLSPPGGEDSPLHF. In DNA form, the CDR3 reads TGTGCCAGCAGCTTATCCCCCCCGGGGGGAGAGGATTCACCCCTCCACTTT.